The T cell receptor (beta chain) described here comes from a study of cytomegalovirus exposure and HLA in healthy donors. Broader study findings: First-cohort TCR clusters were later found to tend to co-occur in the 90 to 150 validation repertoires.

Clones were read by immunoSEQ multiplex PCR, and TCRdb kept only the in-frame ones, dropping some. The sample yields 71,000 or so clones, approximately 94% seen once. V was trimmed by 3 bases and J by 4 bases, leaving 15 bases between them. Germline V gene lookup returns CDR1 LNHDA and CDR2 SQIVND (reference sequence). The CDR3 covers 15 residues. Comment on this clone: Its specificity is unknown.

The J gene is TRBJ1-2, the V gene TRBV19, with D perhaps TRBD1 (6 bases). Specimen: PBMCs. This TCR derives from a young woman in good health and CMV-seronegative. The chain's CDR3 is CASSIRTESPYGYTF. The CDR3 coding sequence is TGTGCCAGTAGTATCCGGACAGAATCCCCCTATGGCTACACCTTC.